This T cell receptor beta chain was captured by sequencing in a study of OX40 agonist ivuxolimab in advanced cancers. General study points: Relative to CD4+, CD8+ T cells held more expanded clones on average.

With autoimmune disease history or systemic immunosuppression, patients were excluded. Patients had blood sampled at baseline and again on cycle 4 day 1 and cycle 7 day 1. As concerns this clone: Its antigen is unknown.

Clones were sequenced by immunoSEQ multiplex PCR, and TCRdb holds only the in-frame ones, with some missing. The table lists roughly 60,000 clones, about 86% of them singletons. Between the trimmed V and J ends, which lost 0 bases and 1 base, there was a span of 5 bases. Germline V gene lookup returns CDR1 SGHRS and CDR2 YFSETQ. The CDR3 totals 14 residues. This chain links TRBV5-1 with TRBJ1-5; D unresolved. The sequence came from an adult with an advanced solid tumor such as melanoma, head and neck, liver or kidney cancer. The input for sequencing was CD4+ or CD8+ T cells sorted from blood, taken in a trial of the OX40 agonist ivuxolimab. CDR3 nucleotides: TGCGCCAGCAGCTTGGGCGAGAGCAATCAGCCCCAGCATTTT. It specifies CASSLGESNQPQHF.